This T cell receptor beta chain was sequenced in a study of shared clonotypes between healthy human individuals. On sorted subsets, replicate PCRs used 150 to 250 ng DNA, or some 27,000 T cell genomes. Produced via immunoSEQ multiplex PCR; TCRdb's table is partial and in-frame only. The sample has about 960,000 clones; over 60% are singletons. The authors divided CD4+ cells into CD45RA+ naive and CD45RA-negative memory subsets. CDR3 size: 14 residues. Per the germline V gene, CDR1 is MNHNY and CDR2 is SVGAGI (reference sequence). The J segment lost 3 bases and the V segment lost 2 bases, leaving 3 bases of the junction unmatched.

The rearrangement uses TRBV6-6 and TRBJ2-7, with 8 bases aligning to TRBD2. The TCR was taken from a man between 18 and 29 years old in good health. Source material: memory CD4+ T cells sorted from blood. Subset reported: CD45RA-negative fraction. The CDR3 is CASSYGSGGYEQYF. The CDR3 bases are TGTGCCAGCAGTTACGGGAGCGGGGGCTACGAGCAGTACTTC.